This T cell receptor beta chain is from a study of blood T cell repertoires in COVID-19. Study summary: Samples of COVID-19 (acute and convalescent) were obtained from the United States, Italy and Spain.

As originally analysed: From reference gene primer amplification, estimates of nucleated cell counts were derived. Sequencing used immunoSEQ multiplex PCR; TCRdb keeps in-frame clones, though not all of them. The D gene and trimming were derived from the DNA, and the V and J assignments and clone size from that table. The table has 190,000 or so clones, about nine tenths seen once; the top ten hold 9% to 12%. In terms of age and location, participants ranged from roughly 18 to 100 years and lived in about 25 US areas. Cohort assignment relied on participant-reported clinical history. The sequence was obtained from a man aged 18 to 29 with acute COVID-19. Sequencing was done on a sample of PBMCs or T cells enriched from blood (not recorded which).

Written as DNA, the CDR3 is TGTGCCTGGAGTGAACTCTACAATGAGCAGTTCTTC. Translating it yields CAWSELYNEQFF. V and J are TRBV30 and TRBJ2-1; D call uncertain. The CDR3 totals 12 residues. Germline V CDR1 and CDR2: GTSNPN, SVGIG (reference sequence). Trimming took off 1 base at V and 3 bases at J, with 4 bases between the two ends.